These 32 T cell receptor beta chains were sequenced from one sample in a study of shared clonotypes between healthy human individuals. Here immunoSEQ multiplex PCR was the method, and the copy in TCRdb shows in-frame clones only, minus some. The repertoire holds about 1.5 million clones, with roughly 95% as singletons. What was sequenced was naive CD4+ T cells sorted from blood. Subset denoted: CD45RA+ positively selected. These receptors were taken from a man aged 30 to 45 in good health.

The chain uses TRBV15 and TRBJ2-5; TRBD1 matches at 8 bases. Per germline, CDR1 LNHNV and CDR2 YYDKDF (reference sequence). Trimming at V came to 9 bases and at J to 0 bases, leaving 9 bases not matched to a gene. The CDR3 consists of 15 residues. The CDR3 nucleotides read TGTGCCACTGGACAGGGCATTGTTTACCAAGAGACCCAGTACTTC. It encodes CATGQGIVYQETQYF.

This chain joins TRBV7-9 and TRBJ1-2; D call uncertain. The germline V gene has CDR1 SEHNR and CDR2 FQNEAQ (reference sequence). The CDR3 is 14 residues long. Trimming took off 1 base at V and 3 bases at J, with 9 bases between the two ends. CDR3 sequence: CASSLVRADYGYTF. The CDR3 region has the DNA TGTGCCAGCAGCTTAGTCCGGGCGGACTATGGCTACACCTTC. The full variable domain, in which reference TRBV7-9 and TRBJ1-2 provide the parts outside the CDR3, is DTGVSQNPRHKITKRGQNVTFRCDPISEHNRLYWYRQTLGQGPEFLTYFQNEAQLEKSRLLSDRFSAERPKGSFSTLEIQRTEQGDSAMYLCASSLVRADYGYTFGSGTRLTVV.

This clone was seen a few times. Within the sample, other DNA sequences also encode this same CDR3. The rearrangement joins TRBV2 to TRBJ2-7; D gene uncertain. From germline, CDR1 is SNHLY and CDR2 FYNNEI. The CDR3 extends over 12 amino acids. The germline V and J ends were trimmed by 6 bases and 0 bases, with 6 bases remaining between them. CDR3 region: CASRQSSYEQYF. DNA for the CDR3: TGTGCCAGCAGGCAAAGCTCCTACGAGCAGTACTTC.

This clone was seen a single time. V gene TRBV10-1 combines with J gene TRBJ2-5; TRBD1 matches 9 bases. The germline V gene has CDR1 WNHNN and CDR2 SYGVQD (reference sequence). The CDR3 runs to 15 residues. Germline trimming cut 3 bases from V and 3 bases from J; bases unmatched to any gene: 5. The CDR3 is CASSDWGQGEETQYF. CDR3 in DNA: TGCGCCAGCAGTGACTGGGGACAGGGAGAAGAGACCCAGTACTTC.

The genes are TRBV5-6 and TRBJ2-2; a possible D gene is TRBD2 (5 bases). V lost 5 bases to trimming and J lost 2 bases, with 10 bases between them. Germline-derived CDR1 and CDR2 are SGHDT and YYEEEE. This CDR3 region has 14 residues. CDR3 bases: TGTGCCAGCAGGGGGAGCGGAAACACCGGGGAGCTGTTTTTT. Residues: CASRGSGNTGELFF. The full variable domain, completed using reference TRBV5-6 and TRBJ2-2, is DAGVTQSPTHLIKTRGQQVTLRCSPKSGHDTVSWYQQALGQGPQFIFQYYEEEERQRGNFPDRFSGHQFPNYSSELNVNALLLGDSALYLCASRGSGNTGELFFGEGSRLTVL.

The chain employs TRBV20-1 and TRBJ2-1; D unresolved. The V and J ends lost 5 bases and 9 bases respectively, with 11 bases between them. This CDR3 has 11 amino acids. Germline V gene lookup returns CDR1 DFQATT and CDR2 SNEGSKA (reference sequence). CDR3 sequence: CSAYRLGEQFF. As DNA, the CDR3 is TGCAGTGCTTATCGTCTAGGTGAGCAGTTCTTC.

This clone appeared a few times. The chain has TRBV11-2 and TRBJ1-2, with D maybe TRBD1 (6 bases). The CDR3 has 13 amino acids. Looked up from germline, CDR1 is SGHAT and CDR2 is FQNNGV. V shed 5 bases and J shed 8 bases, with 15 bases lying between them. As DNA, the CDR3 is TGTGCCAGCAGCGACGGAGGGGGTAGAGGCTACACCTTC. Its protein product is CASSDGGGRGYTF.

This chain links TRBV28 with TRBJ2-7; TRBD1 aligns across 8 bases. CDR3 length equals 16 residues. The trim removed 4 bases at V and 1 base at J, leaving 9 bases unmatched. Germline V lookup: CDR1 MDHEN, CDR2 SYDVKM. CDR3 nucleotide sequence: TGTGCCAGCAGTTCCCGACAGGGGCCAAGGTCCTACGAGCAGTACTTC. This gives the protein CASSSRQGPRSYEQYF.

The CDR3 loop reads CASSDAGTYNEQFF. In DNA, the CDR3 is TGTGCCAGCAGTGATGCGGGAACCTACAATGAGCAGTTCTTC. The rearrangement uses TRBV2 and TRBJ2-1; weak D call: TRBD2 (6 bases). CDR3 length: 14 residues. The V end lost 3 bases, the J end lost 2 bases, and 8 bases lay between the germline ends. Germline V gives CDR1 SNHLY, CDR2 FYNNEI.

This clone was seen a single time. V and J are TRBV29-1 and TRBJ2-7; 12 bases agree with TRBD1. Unmatched junction bases numbered 10, after V lost 5 bases and J lost 2 bases. This CDR3 region has 16 residues. Germline CDR1 reads SQVTM; CDR2 reads ANQGSEA. The CDR3 protein is CSVPGDRGLFPYEQYF. The DNA of the CDR3 is TGCAGCGTTCCTGGGGACAGGGGGCTATTCCCCTACGAGCAGTACTTC.

The chain carries TRBV5-1 and TRBJ1-2; D is unresolved. Trimming removed 4 bases from V and 8 bases from J, with 12 bases in between. Germline CDR1 is SGHRS and CDR2 is YFSETQ. The CDR3 is 12 residues long. The CDR3, as DNA: TGCGCCAGCAGCCAAGGGCCGGGGGGCTACACCTTC. Translated, it gives CASSQGPGGYTF.

This clone was observed once. The J gene is TRBJ2-2, the V gene TRBV7-8; TRBD2 matches 7 bases. Germline CDR1 is SGHVS and CDR2 is FQNEAQ. The ends lost 5 bases at V and 2 bases at J; junction bases unmatched: 11. This CDR3 is 17 amino acids long. The CDR3 spells CASSPNGGLLNTGELFF. CDR3 sequence (DNA): TGTGCCAGCAGCCCCAATGGGGGACTATTAAACACCGGGGAGCTGTTTTTT.

In DNA form, the CDR3 reads TGTGCCAGCAGCTCCGACCTGGGCCAACGATACGAGCAGTACTTC. Amino acids: CASSSDLGQRYEQYF. J is TRBJ2-7 and V is TRBV11-2; D remains ambiguous. The V gene lost 4 bases and the J gene lost 4 bases, with 17 bases spanning the gap. The germline V gene encodes CDR1 SGHAT and CDR2 FQNNGV. CDR3 size: 15 residues.

The chain employs TRBV5-1 and TRBJ2-1; the D call may be TRBD1 or TRBD2 (5 bases each). V was clipped by 4 bases and J by 4 bases, with 18 bases between them. Germline CDR1 SGHRS, CDR2 YFSETQ. The CDR3 has 16 residues. CDR3 DNA: TGCGCCAGCAGCCCTGGGACCGATAACCTTTACAATGAGCAGTTCTTC. It is translated as CASSPGTDNLYNEQFF.

This chain uses TRBV4-3 with TRBJ2-3; 7 bases map to TRBD2. Trimming took 6 bases from V and 3 from J; bases not matched to a gene: 9. The CDR3 covers 15 residues. Germline values: CDR1 LGHNA, CDR2 YSLEER. The CDR3 spells CASSGVSGMTDTQYF. CDR3 bases: TGCGCCAGCAGTGGGGTGAGCGGGATGACAGATACGCAGTATTTT.

The rearrangement uses TRBV5-1 and TRBJ1-4; 7 bases agree with TRBD1. Per the germline V gene, CDR1 is SGHRS and CDR2 is YFSETQ. The CDR3 runs to 14 residues. Losses at the gene ends were 4 bases for V and 7 bases for J; bases not matched to a gene: 7. CDR3 amino acids: CASSAGTASEKLFF. DNA of the CDR3: TGCGCCAGCAGCGCCGGGACAGCAAGTGAAAAACTGTTTTTT.

As concerns this clone: At one end, the junction sequence differs from germline, possibly due to a read error. The V and J genes are TRBV5-6 and TRBJ2-3; D remains ambiguous. The CDR3 sequence is 11 residues long. Germline V gene lookup returns CDR1 SGHDT and CDR2 YYEEEE. The CDR3 bases are TGTGCCAGCAGCAGCAGAGATACGCAGTATTTT. Amino acid sequence: CASSSRDTQYF.

The chain has TRBV7-8 and TRBJ1-1; no firm D call. V was trimmed by 1 base and J by 4 bases, leaving 10 bases between them. The germline V gene encodes CDR1 SGHVS and CDR2 FQNEAQ. The CDR3 loop spans 14 amino acids. The CDR3 region has the DNA TGTGCCAGCAGCTTAGAGGTGGCGGGCACTGAAGCTTTCTTT. Protein sequence: CASSLEVAGTEAFF.

The J gene is TRBJ2-7, the V gene TRBV10-1; D remains ambiguous. Germline V lookup: CDR1 WNHNN, CDR2 SYGVQD (reference sequence). Trimming removed 3 bases from V and 1 base from J, with 7 bases in between. This CDR3 comprises 13 residues. The CDR3: CASSDLYSYEQYF. The CDR3 DNA reads as TGCGCCAGCAGTGATCTCTATTCCTACGAGCAGTACTTC.

The chain is built from TRBV30 and TRBJ1-4; a possible D gene is TRBD1 (5 bases). V was trimmed by 0 bases and J by 1 base, leaving 12 bases between them. Germline CDR1 and CDR2: GTSNPN and SVGIG (reference sequence). There are 16 residues in the CDR3. CDR3 nucleotide sequence: TGTGCCTGGAGTGTCCAGGGCCGTGGAACTAATGAAAAACTGTTTTTT. Residues: CAWSVQGRGTNEKLFF.

The chain combines TRBV7-3 with TRBJ2-1; TRBD2 matches 7 bases. The junction had 5 bases not matched to a gene; V was cut back by 2 bases and J by 4 bases. CDR1 SGHTA and CDR2 FQGTGA come from the germline V gene. There are 15 residues in the CDR3. The CDR3 nucleotides read TGTGCCAGCAGCTTATCAAACGGGAGGTACAATGAGCAGTTCTTC. It translates to CASSLSNGRYNEQFF. Using reference TRBV7-3 and TRBJ2-1 for the parts outside the CDR3, the full variable domain is GAGVSQTPSNKVTEKGKYVELRCDPISGHTALYWYRQSLGQGPEFLIYFQGTGAADDSGLPNDRFFAVRPEGSVSTLKIQRTERGDSAVYLCASSLSNGRYNEQFFGPGTRLTVL.

The chain joins TRBV18 to TRBJ2-7, with 9 bases fitting TRBD2. This CDR3 is built from 15 residues. Germline-derived CDR1 and CDR2 are KGHSH and LQKENI. Trimming removed 6 bases from V and 6 bases from J; junction bases left unmatched: 12. In nucleotides, the CDR3 is TGTGCCAGCTCCTCGGGGGCGGGAGGGCCGAGCGAGCAGTACTTC. Protein product: CASSSGAGGPSEQYF.

The chain carries TRBV7-9 and TRBJ2-2, with D perhaps matching TRBD1 (6 bases). The CDR3 sequence is 18 residues long. Germline CDR1 reads SEHNR; CDR2 reads FQNEAQ (reference sequence). V was pared by 3 bases and J by 3 bases, with 20 bases between. The DNA of the CDR3 is TGTGCCAGCAGCTTCGCAGGACAGACAGTTTATTACACCGGGGAGCTGTTTTTT. It yields the protein CASSFAGQTVYYTGELFF.

This chain joins TRBV28 and TRBJ2-1, with D tentatively TRBD2 (6 bases). The CDR3 is made up of 15 amino acids. The germline V gene has CDR1 MDHEN and CDR2 SYDVKM. The V gene lost 5 bases and the J gene lost 9 bases, with 20 bases spanning the gap. CDR3: CASSPPGRDSGEQFF. DNA for the CDR3: TGTGCCAGCAGTCCCCCCGGGCGGGATTCGGGTGAGCAGTTCTTC.

The chain links TRBV7-9 to TRBJ2-7, with D possibly being TRBD1 (6 bases). V was clipped by 0 bases and J by 3 bases, with 9 bases between them. Germline V gene sequence: CDR1 SEHNR, CDR2 FQNEAQ (reference sequence). The CDR3 is made up of 14 amino acids. The CDR3 DNA reads as TGTGCCAGCAGCTTAGCCGGGACACGCTACGAGCAGTACTTC. Its protein product is CASSLAGTRYEQYF.

This sequence joins TRBV15 and TRBJ2-7, with TRBD1 as a possible D gene (7 bases). Deletions cut 1 base from V and 9 bases from J, with 10 bases between. Germline lookup yields CDR1 LNHNV and CDR2 YYDKDF (reference sequence). The CDR3 has 12 amino acids. DNA of the CDR3: TGTGCCACCAGCAGAGTCAGGGGGGTGCAGTACTTC. Protein product: CATSRVRGVQYF.

The CDR3 nucleotides read TGTGCCAGCAGAAGACAGGGCCGCGAGCAGTTCTTC. It translates to CASRRQGREQFF. V gene TRBV6-1 combines with J gene TRBJ2-1; 7 bases line up with TRBD1. Germline values: CDR1 MNHNS, CDR2 SASEGT. This CDR3 is 12 amino acids long. The V gene end was trimmed by 6 bases and the J gene end by 10 bases; junction bases not matched to a gene: 6.

This clone was picked up one time. CDR3 DNA sequence: TGCGCCAGCAGCCCAGGGACAGCCAAGGGCACTGAAGCTTTCTTT. This sequence encodes CASSPGTAKGTEAFF. This chain connects TRBV5-1 to TRBJ1-1; 7 bases are a match to TRBD1. From germline, CDR1 is SGHRS and CDR2 YFSETQ. V lost 4 bases and J lost 4; bases outside the gene matches: 10. The CDR3 consists of 15 residues.

The rearrangement uses TRBV7-2 and TRBJ1-2; D gene ambiguous. Trimming took off 1 base at V and 5 bases at J, with 11 bases between the two ends. The CDR3 runs 14 residues. Germline V gene data show CDR1 as SGHTA and CDR2 as FQGNSA. CDR3 loop: CASSLGLAYYGYTF. The CDR3 bases are TGTGCCAGCAGCTTAGGGCTAGCTTATTATGGCTACACCTTC.

The genes are TRBV10-3 and TRBJ2-3; tentative D call: TRBD2 (5 bases). The V gene's germline CDR1 is ENHRY and CDR2 SYGVKD. The CDR3 has 16 residues. With 0 bases removed from V and 2 bases from J, the gap between germline ends came to 12 bases. CDR3 DNA sequence: TGTGCCATCAGTGAGTCGGGGAGCGGATCCACAGATACGCAGTATTTT. Its protein product is CAISESGSGSTDTQYF.

As for this clone: The sample carries other DNA sequences with the same CDR3. The chain couples TRBV11-2 to TRBJ2-1; 8 bases line up with TRBD2. Trimming cost V 1 base and J 7 bases; bases outside gene matches: 6. The CDR3 has 15 residues. From germline, CDR1 is SGHAT and CDR2 FQNNGV. Here the CDR3 DNA reads TGTGCCAGCAGCTTAGGATTAGCGGGAAATAATGAGCAGTTCTTC. It codes for CASSLGLAGNNEQFF.

The chain carries TRBV9 and TRBJ2-7, with D possibly being TRBD2 (5 bases). Germline CDR1 and CDR2: SGDLS and YYNGEE. The germline V and J ends were trimmed by 3 bases and 6 bases, with 19 bases remaining between them. This CDR3 is 15 amino acids long. The CDR3: CASSALPGTLGEQYF. DNA of the CDR3: TGTGCCAGCAGCGCCCTACCGGGAACGCTTGGCGAGCAGTACTTC.